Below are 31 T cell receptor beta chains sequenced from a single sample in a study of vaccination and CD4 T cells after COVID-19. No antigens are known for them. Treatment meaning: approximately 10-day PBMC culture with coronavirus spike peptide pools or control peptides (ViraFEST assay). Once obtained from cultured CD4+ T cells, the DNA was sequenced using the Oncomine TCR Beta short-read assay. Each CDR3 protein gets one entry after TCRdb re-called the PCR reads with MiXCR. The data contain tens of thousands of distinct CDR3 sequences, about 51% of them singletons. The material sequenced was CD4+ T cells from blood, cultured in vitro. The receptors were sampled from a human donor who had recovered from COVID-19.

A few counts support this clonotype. CDR3 bases: TGTGCCAGTACAGAACAGCTCAATCAGCCCCAGCATTTT. It translates to CASTEQLNQPQHF. The chain has TRBV19 and TRBJ1-5; D is unresolved. CDR3 length: 13 residues. V lost 7 bases and J 3 bases, leaving 10 bases between the germline ends. Germline values: CDR1 LNHDA, CDR2 SQIVND (reference sequence).

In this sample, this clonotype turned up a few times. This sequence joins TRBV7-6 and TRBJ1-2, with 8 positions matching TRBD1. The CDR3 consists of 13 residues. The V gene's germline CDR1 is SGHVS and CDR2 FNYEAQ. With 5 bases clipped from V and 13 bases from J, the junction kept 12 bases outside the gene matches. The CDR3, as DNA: TGTGCCAGCAGCAGGACAGGGCCCGACGGGGTCACCTTC. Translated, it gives CASSRTGPDGVTF.

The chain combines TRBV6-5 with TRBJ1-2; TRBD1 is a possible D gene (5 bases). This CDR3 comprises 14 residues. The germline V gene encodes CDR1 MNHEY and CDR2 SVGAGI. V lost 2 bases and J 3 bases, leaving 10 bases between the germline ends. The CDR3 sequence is CASSYRDRDYGYTF. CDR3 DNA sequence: TGTGCCAGCAGTTACCGGGACCGGGACTATGGCTACACCTTC.

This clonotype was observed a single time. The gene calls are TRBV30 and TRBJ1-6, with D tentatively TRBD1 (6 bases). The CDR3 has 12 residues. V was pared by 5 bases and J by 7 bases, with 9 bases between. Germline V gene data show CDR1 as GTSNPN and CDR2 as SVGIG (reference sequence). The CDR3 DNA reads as TGTGCCTGGGACAGGAAAAATTCACCCCTCCACTTT. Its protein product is CAWDRKNSPLHF.

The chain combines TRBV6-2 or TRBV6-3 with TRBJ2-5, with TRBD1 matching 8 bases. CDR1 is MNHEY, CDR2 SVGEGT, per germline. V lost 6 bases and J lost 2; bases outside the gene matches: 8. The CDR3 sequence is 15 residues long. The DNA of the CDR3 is TGTGCCAGCAGCTACCTGGGACAGGCTCAAGAGACCCAGTACTTC. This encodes CASSYLGQAQETQYF.

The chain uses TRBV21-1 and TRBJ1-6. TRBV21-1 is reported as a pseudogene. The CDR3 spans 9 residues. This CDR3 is CASSKPLHF. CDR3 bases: TGTGCCAGCAGCAAACCCCTCCACTTT.

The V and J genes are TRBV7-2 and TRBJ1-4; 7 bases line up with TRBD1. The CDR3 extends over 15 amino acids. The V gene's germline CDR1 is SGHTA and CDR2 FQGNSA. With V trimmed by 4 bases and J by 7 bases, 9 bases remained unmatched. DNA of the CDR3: TGTGCCAGCAGCTCCTACCGGGACAGAAGTGAAAAACTGTTTTTT. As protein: CASSSYRDRSEKLFF.

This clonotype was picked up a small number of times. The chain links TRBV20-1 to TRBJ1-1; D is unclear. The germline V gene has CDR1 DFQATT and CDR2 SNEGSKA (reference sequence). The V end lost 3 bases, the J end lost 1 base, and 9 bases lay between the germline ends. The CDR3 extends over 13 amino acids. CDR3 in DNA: TGCAGTGCTAGGGGGAGGGAGAACACTGAAGCTTTCTTT. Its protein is CSARGRENTEAFF.

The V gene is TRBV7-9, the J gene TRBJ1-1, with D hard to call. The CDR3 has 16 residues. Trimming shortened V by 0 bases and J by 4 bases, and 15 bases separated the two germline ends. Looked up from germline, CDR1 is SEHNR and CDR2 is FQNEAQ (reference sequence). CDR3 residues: CASSLAMLREGTEAFF. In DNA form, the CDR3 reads TGTGCCAGCAGCTTAGCGATGTTGCGCGAGGGCACTGAAGCTTTCTTT.

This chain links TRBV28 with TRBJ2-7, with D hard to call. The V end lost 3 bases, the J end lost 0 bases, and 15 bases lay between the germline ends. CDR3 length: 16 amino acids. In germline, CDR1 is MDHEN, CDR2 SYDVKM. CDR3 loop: CASSFLGRLSSYEQYF. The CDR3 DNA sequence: TGTGCCAGCAGTTTCCTAGGCCGGTTGAGCTCCTACGAGCAGTACTTC.

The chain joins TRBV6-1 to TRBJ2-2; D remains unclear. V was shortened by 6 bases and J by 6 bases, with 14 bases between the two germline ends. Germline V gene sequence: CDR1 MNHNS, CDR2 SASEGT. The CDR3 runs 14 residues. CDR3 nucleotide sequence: TGTGCCAGCAGCTGGGGTACCGCCGCCGGGGAGCTGTTTTTT. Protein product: CASSWGTAAGELFF.

CDR3 DNA: TGTGCCAGTGGTAGCGGGCTCATTCCCTACGAGCAGTACTTC. Its protein is CASGSGLIPYEQYF. This chain links TRBV7-2 with TRBJ2-7, with TRBD2 matching 7 bases. In germline, CDR1 is SGHTA, CDR2 FQGNSA. With 9 bases clipped from V and 2 bases from J, the junction kept 10 bases outside the gene matches. The CDR3 contains 14 residues.

The CDR3 spells CATGMNTGELFF. CDR3 sequence (DNA): TGTGCCACCGGGATGAACACCGGGGAGCTGTTTTTT. This sequence joins TRBV5-3 and TRBJ2-2, with D possibly matching TRBD2 (5 bases). TRBV5-3 belongs to the ORF category, with a function that is uncertain. V was trimmed by 9 bases and J by 1 base, leaving 7 bases between them. This CDR3 has 12 amino acids.

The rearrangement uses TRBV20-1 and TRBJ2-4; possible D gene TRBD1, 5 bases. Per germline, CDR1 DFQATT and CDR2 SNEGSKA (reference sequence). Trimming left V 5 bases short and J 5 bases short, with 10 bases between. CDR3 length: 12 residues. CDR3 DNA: TGCAGTGCTTTAGGGGCCCAAAACATTCAGTACTTC. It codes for CSALGAQNIQYF.

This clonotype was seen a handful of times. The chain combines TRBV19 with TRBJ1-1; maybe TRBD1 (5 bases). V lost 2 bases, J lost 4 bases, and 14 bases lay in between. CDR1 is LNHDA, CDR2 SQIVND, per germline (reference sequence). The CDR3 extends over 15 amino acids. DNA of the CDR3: TGTGCCAGTAGTATAAGGCAGGCAGGGCCCACTGAAGCTTTCTTT. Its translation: CASSIRQAGPTEAFF. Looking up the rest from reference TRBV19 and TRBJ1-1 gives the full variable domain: DGGITQSPKYLFRKEGQNVTLSCEQNLNHDAMYWYRQDPGQGLRLIYYSQIVNDFQKGDIAEGYSVSREKKESFPLTVTSAQKNPTAFYLCASSIRQAGPTEAFFGQGTRLTVV.

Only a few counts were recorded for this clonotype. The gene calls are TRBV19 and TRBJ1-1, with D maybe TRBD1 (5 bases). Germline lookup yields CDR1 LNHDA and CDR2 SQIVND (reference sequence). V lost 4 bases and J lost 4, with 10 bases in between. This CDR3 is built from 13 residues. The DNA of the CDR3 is TGTGCCAGTAGTACGACAGTGGGCACTGAAGCTTTCTTT. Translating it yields CASSTTVGTEAFF.

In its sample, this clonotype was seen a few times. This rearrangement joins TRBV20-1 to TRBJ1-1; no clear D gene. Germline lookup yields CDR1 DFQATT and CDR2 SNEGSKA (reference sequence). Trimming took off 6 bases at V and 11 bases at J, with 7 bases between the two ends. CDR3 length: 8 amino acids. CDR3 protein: CSAGGAFF. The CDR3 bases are TGCAGTGCCGGCGGGGCTTTCTTT.

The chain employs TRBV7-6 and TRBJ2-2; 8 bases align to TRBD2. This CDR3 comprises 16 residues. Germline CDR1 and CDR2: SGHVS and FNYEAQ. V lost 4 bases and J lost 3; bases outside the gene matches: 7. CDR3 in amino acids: CASSSGPAGDTGELFF. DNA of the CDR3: TGTGCCAGCAGCTCGGGACCAGCGGGAGACACCGGGGAGCTGTTTTTT.

CDR3 sequence (DNA): TGTGCCAGCAGCTTAAGTCCTGGGGCCATGAACACTGAAGCTTTCTTT. It specifies CASSLSPGAMNTEAFF. This chain links TRBV7-6 with TRBJ1-1; possible D gene TRBD1, 5 bases. The CDR3 spans 16 residues. Germline loops: CDR1 SGHVS, CDR2 FNYEAQ. Trimming took 2 bases from V and 0 from J, leaving 13 bases between them.

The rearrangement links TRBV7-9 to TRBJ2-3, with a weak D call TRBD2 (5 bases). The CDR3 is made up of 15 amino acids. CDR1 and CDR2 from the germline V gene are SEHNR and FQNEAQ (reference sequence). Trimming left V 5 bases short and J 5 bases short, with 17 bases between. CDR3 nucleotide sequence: TGTGCCAGCAGCCCGCCGTTTCGAGAGGGAGATACGCAGTATTTT. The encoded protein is CASSPPFREGDTQYF.

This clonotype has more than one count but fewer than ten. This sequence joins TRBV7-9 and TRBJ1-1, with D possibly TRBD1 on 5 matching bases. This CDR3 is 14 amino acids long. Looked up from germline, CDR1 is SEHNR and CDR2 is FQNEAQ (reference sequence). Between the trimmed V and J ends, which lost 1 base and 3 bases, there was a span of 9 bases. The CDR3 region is CASSLGKGYTEAFF. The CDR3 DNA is TGTGCCAGCAGCTTAGGGAAGGGGTACACTGAAGCTTTCTTT.

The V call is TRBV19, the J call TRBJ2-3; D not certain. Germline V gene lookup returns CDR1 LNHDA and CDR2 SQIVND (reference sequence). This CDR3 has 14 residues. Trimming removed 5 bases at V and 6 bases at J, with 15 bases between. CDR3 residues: CASSLLVGGDTQYF. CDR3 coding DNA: TGTGCCAGTAGTCTCCTCGTTGGTGGGGATACGCAGTATTTT.

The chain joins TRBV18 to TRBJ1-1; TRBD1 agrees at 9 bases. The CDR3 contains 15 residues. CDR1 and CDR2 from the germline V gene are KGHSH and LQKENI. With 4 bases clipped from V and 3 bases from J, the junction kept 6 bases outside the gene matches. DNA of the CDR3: TGTGCCAGCTCACTCTCCTGGACAGGGGACACTGAAGCTTTCTTT. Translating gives CASSLSWTGDTEAFF.

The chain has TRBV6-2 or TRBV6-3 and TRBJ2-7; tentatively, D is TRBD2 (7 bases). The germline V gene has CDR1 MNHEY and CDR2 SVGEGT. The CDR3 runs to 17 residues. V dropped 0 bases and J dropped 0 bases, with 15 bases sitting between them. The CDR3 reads CASSYSGGGPNSYEQYF. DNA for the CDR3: TGTGCCAGCAGTTACTCGGGAGGGGGGCCTAACTCCTACGAGCAGTACTTC.

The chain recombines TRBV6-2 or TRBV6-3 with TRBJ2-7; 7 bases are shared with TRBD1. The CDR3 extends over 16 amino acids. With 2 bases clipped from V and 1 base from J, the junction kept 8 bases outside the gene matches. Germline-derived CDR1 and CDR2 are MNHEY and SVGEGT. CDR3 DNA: TGTGCCAGCAGTTACCCCGACAGGGTCTGGTCCTACGAGCAGTACTTC. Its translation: CASSYPDRVWSYEQYF.

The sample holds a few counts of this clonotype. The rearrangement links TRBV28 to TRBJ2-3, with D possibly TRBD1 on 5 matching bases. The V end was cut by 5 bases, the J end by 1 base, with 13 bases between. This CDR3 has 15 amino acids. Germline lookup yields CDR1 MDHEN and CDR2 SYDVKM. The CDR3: CASSRQTLRTDTQYF. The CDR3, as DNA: TGTGCCAGCAGTCGACAGACCCTCCGCACAGATACGCAGTATTTT.

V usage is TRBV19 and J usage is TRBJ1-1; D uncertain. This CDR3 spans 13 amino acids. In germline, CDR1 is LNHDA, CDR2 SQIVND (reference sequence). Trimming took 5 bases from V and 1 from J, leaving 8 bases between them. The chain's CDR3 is CASSAIQNTEAFF. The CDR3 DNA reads TGTGCCAGTAGTGCAATTCAGAACACTGAAGCTTTCTTT.

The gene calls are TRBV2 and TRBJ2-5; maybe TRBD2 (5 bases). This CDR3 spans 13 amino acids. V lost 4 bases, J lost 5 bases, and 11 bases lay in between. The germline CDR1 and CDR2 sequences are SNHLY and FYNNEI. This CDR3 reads CASSALRGETQYF. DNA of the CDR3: TGTGCCAGCAGTGCCCTGCGAGGGGAGACCCAGTACTTC.

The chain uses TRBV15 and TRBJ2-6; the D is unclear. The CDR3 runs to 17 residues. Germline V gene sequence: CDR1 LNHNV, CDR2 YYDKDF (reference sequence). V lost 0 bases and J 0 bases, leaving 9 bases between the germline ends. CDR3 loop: CATSRDDGRSGANVLTF. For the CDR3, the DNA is TGTGCCACCAGCAGAGACGACGGCCGCTCTGGGGCCAACGTCCTGACTTTC.

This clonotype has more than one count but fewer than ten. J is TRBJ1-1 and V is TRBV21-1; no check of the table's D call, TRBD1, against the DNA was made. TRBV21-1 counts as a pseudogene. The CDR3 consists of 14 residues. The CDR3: CASSKDRGRTEAFF. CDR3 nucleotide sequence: TGTGCCAGCAGCAAAGACAGGGGGCGGACTGAAGCTTTCTTT.

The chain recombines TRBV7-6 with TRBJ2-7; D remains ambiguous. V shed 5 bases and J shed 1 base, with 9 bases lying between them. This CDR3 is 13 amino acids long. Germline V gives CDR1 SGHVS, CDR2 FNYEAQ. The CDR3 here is CASSPWGSYEQYF. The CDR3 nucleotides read TGTGCCAGCAGCCCCTGGGGATCCTACGAGCAGTACTTC.